This record looks at one T cell receptor beta chain sequence and its context. These data belong to a study of blood T cell repertoires in COVID-19. About the research overall: Nucleic acid was either cDNA or gDNA, and it came from T cells, B-cell-depleted T cells, or PBMCs.

This CDR3 comprises 15 residues. J gave up 4 bases and V 2 bases, and 4 bases lay outside the gene matches. CDR1 MNHEY and CDR2 SMNVEV come from the germline V gene (reference sequence). Some clones are missing from TCRdb's copy, which holds only in-frame ones; the method was immunoSEQ multiplex PCR. The repertoire consists of 170,000 or so clones, with around 84% occurring once and the leading ten covering 0.45% to 0.6%. Seattle patients were enrolled while actively infected and followed longitudinally. Material: peripheral blood. The sequence derives from a man in his 60s with COVID-19, enrolled during active disease. The chain recombines TRBV27 with TRBJ2-2, with 7 bases identical to TRBD1. The CDR3 protein is CASSLGTAITGELFF. CDR3 nucleotide sequence: TGTGCCAGCAGTTTAGGGACAGCGATCACCGGGGAGCTGTTTTTT.